These T cell receptor beta chains were read from a single sample in a study of shared clonotypes between healthy human individuals. Repertoires were generated with immunoSEQ multiplex PCR, while TCRdb's copy carries only in-frame clones and drops some. The sample holds 2 million to 2.5 million clones, 85% to 95% seen once. Input material: naive CD4+ T cells from PBMCs. The origin of the receptors is a man younger than 35 in good health. Some clones in this sample may be carry-over from other donors' samples. Both conserved end residues are part of each CDR3. The D gene is left open where the match is weak. Clone size appears in some rows only: once, few, many, or a class for an expanded clone.

J gene: TRBJ2-2
D gene: .
V gene: TRBV5-1
clone size: .
CDR3 DNA: TGCGCCAGCAGCACTATAAGTGACACCGGGGAGCTGTTTTTT
CDR3 protein: CASSTISDTGELFF

J gene: TRBJ2-5
D gene: TRBD1
V gene: TRBV4-1
clone size: .
CDR3 DNA: TGCGCCAGCAGCCATCCGGACAGGGCGGAGACCCAGTACTTC
CDR3 protein: CASSHPDRAETQYF

J gene: TRBJ1-5
D gene: .
V gene: TRBV9
clone size: .
CDR3 DNA: TGTGCCAGCAGCCTCGGGACAAATCAGCCCCAGCATTTT
CDR3 protein: CASSLGTNQPQHF

J gene: TRBJ1-1
D gene: .
V gene: TRBV5-1
clone size: .
CDR3 DNA: TGCGCCAGCAGCTTGGAGGGCCGGGGCGGCACTGAAGCTTTCTTT
CDR3 protein: CASSLEGRGGTEAFF

J gene: TRBJ1-2
D gene: .
V gene: TRBV7-2
clone size: .
CDR3 DNA: TGTGCCAGCAGTTCTTCTCGGACTGTTGGCTACACCTTC
CDR3 protein: CASSSSRTVGYTF

J gene: TRBJ2-2
D gene: .
V gene: TRBV28
clone size: once
CDR3 DNA: TGTGCCAGCAGACCCAGCGGACCGCAAACCGGGGAGCTGTTTTTT
CDR3 protein: CASRPSGPQTGELFF

J gene: TRBJ2-5
D gene: TRBD2
V gene: TRBV6-5
clone size: .
CDR3 DNA: TGTGCCAGCAGTTGGGGACTAGCGGTCCAAGAGACCCAGTACTTC
CDR3 protein: CASSWGLAVQETQYF

J gene: TRBJ2-2
D gene: .
V gene: TRBV7-3
clone size: once
CDR3 DNA: TGTGCCAGCAGCTTAACGTTGTCCAGGGGGGCGAACACCGGGGAGCTGTTTTTT
CDR3 protein: CASSLTLSRGANTGELFF

J gene: TRBJ1-2
D gene: .
V gene: TRBV29-1
clone size: .
CDR3 DNA: TGCAGCGTTGAAAAGCTAATCTATGGCTACACCTTC
CDR3 protein: CSVEKLIYGYTF

J gene: TRBJ2-2
D gene: TRBD1
V gene: TRBV5-1
clone size: .
CDR3 DNA: TGCGCCAGCAGCTTCACAGGGGGCAACACCGGGGAGCTGTTTTTT
CDR3 protein: CASSFTGGNTGELFF

J gene: TRBJ1-5
D gene: TRBD1
V gene: TRBV28
clone size: .
CDR3 DNA: TGTGCCAGCAGTCTTAGACAGGGGAGGGGAAATCAGCCCCAGCATTTT
CDR3 protein: CASSLRQGRGNQPQHF

J gene: TRBJ2-2
D gene: TRBD2
V gene: TRBV14
clone size: .
CDR3 DNA: TGTGCCAGCAGCCCTAGCGGGAGATCGGCCGGGGAGCTGTTTTTT
CDR3 protein: CASSPSGRSAGELFF

J gene: TRBJ1-4
D gene: .
V gene: TRBV5-1
clone size: .
CDR3 DNA: TGCGCCAGCAGCCGGACAGCCGGTAATGAAAAACTGTTTTTT
CDR3 protein: CASSRTAGNEKLFF

J gene: TRBJ1-4
D gene: .
V gene: TRBV19
clone size: .
CDR3 DNA: TGTGCCAGTAGTCCCCGGACGAGAACTAATGAAAAACTGTTTTTT
CDR3 protein: CASSPRTRTNEKLFF

J gene: TRBJ1-2
D gene: .
V gene: TRBV30
clone size: .
CDR3 DNA: TGTGCCTGGAGTGTACGACGTGGGAGTCGGGGCTACACCTTC
CDR3 protein: CAWSVRRGSRGYTF

J gene: TRBJ2-7
D gene: .
V gene: TRBV5-1
clone size: once
CDR3 DNA: TGCGCCAGCAAACCCTCCCCCCGAGCGGACCTCTACGAGCAGTACTTC
CDR3 protein: CASKPSPRADLYEQYF

J gene: TRBJ2-3
D gene: TRBD2
V gene: TRBV30
clone size: .
CDR3 DNA: TGTGCCTCGTCCGGGACTAGCGGGACAGATACGCAGTATTTT
CDR3 protein: CASSGTSGTDTQYF

J gene: TRBJ2-1
D gene: .
V gene: TRBV30
clone size: .
CDR3 DNA: TGTGCCTGGAGTACGACCCTCCAGGCGCTGGAATCGGCGAATGAGCAGTTCTTC
CDR3 protein: CAWSTTLQALESANEQFF

J gene: TRBJ1-1
D gene: TRBD1
V gene: TRBV7-9
clone size: .
CDR3 DNA: TGTGCCAGCAGCTACCGAGACAGGGGAGAAGCTTTCTTT
CDR3 protein: CASSYRDRGEAFF

J gene: TRBJ2-2
D gene: .
V gene: TRBV9
clone size: once
CDR3 DNA: TGTGCCAGCAGCGTAGTCGGGGCGCCCGGGGAGCTGTTTTTT
CDR3 protein: CASSVVGAPGELFF

J gene: TRBJ2-1
D gene: .
V gene: TRBV6-1
clone size: .
CDR3 DNA: TGTGCCAGCATTAATGACGTTGAGCAGTTCTTC
CDR3 protein: CASINDVEQFF

J gene: TRBJ2-7
D gene: TRBD2
V gene: TRBV2
clone size: .
CDR3 DNA: TGTGCCAGCGAGGAACGGCTAGCGGGAGGTTCCTACGAGCAGTACTTC
CDR3 protein: CASEERLAGGSYEQYF

J gene: TRBJ1-2
D gene: .
V gene: TRBV7-3
clone size: .
CDR3 DNA: TGTGCCAGCAGCTTCGACCGTAACTATGGCTACACCTTC
CDR3 protein: CASSFDRNYGYTF

J gene: TRBJ1-1
D gene: .
V gene: TRBV27
clone size: .
CDR3 DNA: TGTGCCAGCAGTAATATCCCCATGAACACTGAAGCTTTCTTT
CDR3 protein: CASSNIPMNTEAFF

J gene: TRBJ2-1
D gene: .
V gene: TRBV7-7
clone size: .
CDR3 DNA: TGTGCCAGCAGCTTAGGAGGTAGCGGAAACTACAATGAGCAGTTCTTC
CDR3 protein: CASSLGGSGNYNEQFF

J gene: TRBJ2-1
D gene: .
V gene: TRBV11-2
clone size: .
CDR3 DNA: TGTGCCAGCAGAGCTTCTGTCTCTAATGAGCAGTTCTTC
CDR3 protein: CASRASVSNEQFF

J gene: TRBJ1-5
D gene: .
V gene: TRBV28
clone size: .
CDR3 DNA: TGTGCCAGCAGTTTATGGGGCGGAGAATTCACCCAGCCCCAGCATTTT
CDR3 protein: CASSLWGGEFTQPQHF

J gene: TRBJ2-6
D gene: .
V gene: TRBV4-1
clone size: .
CDR3 DNA: TGCGCCAGCAACACTATAGTTGGGGCCAACGTCCTGACTTTC
CDR3 protein: CASNTIVGANVLTF

J gene: TRBJ2-7
D gene: .
V gene: TRBV28
clone size: .
CDR3 DNA: TGTGCCAGCAGAACATCGGGGGGCGGTTCCTACGAGCAGTACTTC
CDR3 protein: CASRTSGGGSYEQYF

J gene: TRBJ2-5
D gene: TRBD1
V gene: TRBV7-8
clone size: .
CDR3 DNA: TGTGCCAGCAGCCCCGGGACAGGGTTAGAGACCCAGTACTTC
CDR3 protein: CASSPGTGLETQYF

J gene: TRBJ2-3
D gene: TRBD2
V gene: TRBV7-9
clone size: .
CDR3 DNA: TGTGCCAGCAGCTTTGGCGGGAGCGGGGATACGCAGTATTTT
CDR3 protein: CASSFGGSGDTQYF

J gene: TRBJ1-1
D gene: .
V gene: TRBV10-1
clone size: .
CDR3 DNA: TGCGCCAGCACCTCGGGAGCGCGGACTGAAGCTTTCTTT
CDR3 protein: CASTSGARTEAFF

J gene: TRBJ1-5
D gene: TRBD1
V gene: TRBV25-1
clone size: .
CDR3 DNA: TGTGCCAGCAGTTGGGGGACAGCCTATCAGCCCCAGCATTTT
CDR3 protein: CASSWGTAYQPQHF

J gene: TRBJ1-1
D gene: TRBD1
V gene: TRBV30
clone size: .
CDR3 DNA: TGTGCCTCGGACAGGGTCGACACTGAAGCTTTCTTT
CDR3 protein: CASDRVDTEAFF

J gene: TRBJ2-1
D gene: TRBD2
V gene: TRBV7-8
clone size: .
CDR3 DNA: TGTGCCAGCCACAACCGGAGGAGCGGGAGCTCCAATGAGCAGTTCTTC
CDR3 protein: CASHNRRSGSSNEQFF

J gene: TRBJ2-2
D gene: .
V gene: TRBV6-1
clone size: .
CDR3 DNA: TGTGCCAGCAGTGAAAGACTGCCCCAGGGCACCGGGGAGCTGTTTTTT
CDR3 protein: CASSERLPQGTGELFF